This T cell receptor (beta chain) was documented in a study of CD4+ T cells in melanoma. The method was immunoSEQ multiplex PCR; TCRdb's version includes in-frame clones alone and lacks a portion of them. The data hold 9,000 to 13,000 clones, with 55% to 65% observed a single time. V lost 5 bases and J lost 1, with 18 bases in between. The germline V gene encodes CDR1 SGHNT and CDR2 YYREEE (reference sequence). This CDR3 region has 16 residues. Findings and caveats of the study: Diverse differentiation states were reported for melanoma neoantigen-specific CD4+ T cells. A reported correlation linked neoantigen-specific CD4+ T cells to CD8+, macrophage and B cell function.

About this clone itself: What it binds is not known.

The sequence was collected from a human donor with melanoma. The chain carries TRBV5-4 and TRBJ1-1; a weak D match, TRBD1 (6 bases). The source material was cells from a culture (not recorded whether cultured in vitro). The CDR3 loop is CASRAKNREGNTEAFF. The CDR3 DNA reads TGTGCCAGCAGAGCGAAAAACAGGGAAGGGAACACTGAAGCTTTCTTT.